This passage covers 21 T cell receptor beta chains from one sample sequenced in a study of blood T cell repertoires in COVID-19. Here immunoSEQ multiplex PCR was the method, and the copy in TCRdb shows in-frame clones only, minus some. Here the sample spans approximately 250,000 clones, more than 70% being singletons. The sequencing sample was made of PBMCs or T cells enriched from blood (not recorded which). The receptor set was obtained from a woman between 40 and 50 years old with acute COVID-19.

This rearrangement joins TRBV7-2 to TRBJ1-3, with unresolved D. Trimming removed 6 bases from V and 0 bases from J, with 12 bases in between. The CDR3 sequence is 15 residues long. From germline, CDR1 is SGHTA and CDR2 FQGNSA. This CDR3 reads CASSPHGSSGNTIYF. CDR3 in DNA: TGTGCCAGCAGTCCTCACGGGTCCTCTGGAAACACCATATATTTT.

This chain uses TRBV2 with TRBJ1-1; D not certain. V was pared by 6 bases and J by 1 base, with 9 bases between. CDR1 and CDR2 (germline): SNHLY, FYNNEI. CDR3 length: 13 residues. The CDR3 here is CASRATENTEAFF. The CDR3, as DNA: TGTGCCAGCAGGGCAACAGAGAACACTGAAGCTTTCTTT.

The chain employs TRBV21-1 and TRBJ2-7; the DNA was not used to check the table's D call, TRBD2. TRBV21-1 is a pseudogene. The CDR3 consists of 16 residues. The CDR3 sequence is CASSKEPGGEAYEQYF. The CDR3 DNA is TGTGCCAGCAGCAAAGAGCCCGGTGGGGAGGCCTACGAGCAGTACTTC.

This chain joins TRBV29-1 and TRBJ1-1, with 7 bases lining up with TRBD1. The germline CDR1 and CDR2 sequences are SQVTM and ANQGSEA. The CDR3 extends over 12 amino acids. V dropped 7 bases and J dropped 2; count of bases not matched to a gene: 4. The CDR3 region has the DNA TGCAGCGGCCGACAGGGCAACACTGAAGCTTTCTTT. As protein: CSGRQGNTEAFF.

The chain recombines TRBV24-1 with TRBJ2-1, with a possible D match to TRBD2 (5 bases). The CDR3 loop spans 16 amino acids. Trimming cost V 4 bases and J 3 bases, with 15 bases left between them. Germline CDR1 is KGHDR and CDR2 is SFDVKD. CDR3 sequence: CATSDRTTRDYNEQFF. Written as DNA, the CDR3 is TGTGCCACCAGTGACCGGACCACCCGGGACTACAATGAGCAGTTCTTC.

This chain joins TRBV19 and TRBJ1-2, with D uncertain. V lost 3 bases, J lost 0 bases, and 5 bases lay in between. The CDR3 contains 13 residues. Germline V gene lookup returns CDR1 LNHDA and CDR2 SQIVND (reference sequence). This CDR3 is CASSMRANYGYTF. CDR3 nucleotide sequence: TGTGCCAGTAGTATGCGGGCTAACTATGGCTACACCTTC.

This clone showed up just a few times. CDR3 DNA sequence: TGTGCCAGCAGCCTTAGGAGCCAGCAGTTCTTC. This sequence encodes CASSLRSQQFF. The V gene is TRBV7-8, the J gene TRBJ2-1, with no clear D. The CDR3 totals 11 residues. Germline loops: CDR1 SGHVS, CDR2 FQNEAQ. The V gene lost 5 bases and the J gene lost 11 bases, with 10 bases spanning the gap.

The V gene is TRBV28, the J gene TRBJ2-2, with 14 nucleotides matching TRBD2. The CDR3 extends over 19 amino acids. Germline trimming cut 3 bases from V and 3 bases from J; bases unmatched to any gene: 9. Germline CDR1 MDHEN, CDR2 SYDVKM. The CDR3 is CASSFPGLAGAMDTGELFF. CDR3 in DNA: TGTGCCAGCAGTTTTCCGGGACTAGCGGGGGCAATGGACACCGGGGAGCTGTTTTTT.

The rearrangement uses TRBV27 and TRBJ1-5; 7 nucleotides line up with TRBD1. The V gene end was trimmed by 4 bases and the J gene end by 2 bases; junction bases not matched to a gene: 5. The germline V gene has CDR1 MNHEY and CDR2 SMNVEV (reference sequence). The CDR3 spans 15 residues. CDR3 coding DNA: TGTGCCAGCAGTTCCGGACAGGAGGGCAATCAGCCCCAGCATTTT. It codes for CASSSGQEGNQPQHF.

V is TRBV5-1 and J is TRBJ2-1, with TRBD1 identical over 7 bases. The CDR3 has 15 amino acids. The trim removed 5 bases at V and 4 bases at J, leaving 9 bases unmatched. Germline V gene sequence: CDR1 SGHRS, CDR2 YFSETQ. The CDR3 here is CASRQAQGRYNEQFF. The CDR3 coding sequence is TGCGCCAGCAGGCAGGCACAGGGGCGATACAATGAGCAGTTCTTC. Looking up the rest from reference TRBV5-1 and TRBJ2-1 gives the full variable domain: KAGVTQTPRYLIKTRGQQVTLSCSPISGHRSVSWYQQTPGQGLQFLFEYFSETQRNKGNFPGRFSGRQFSNSRSEMNVSTLELGDSALYLCASRQAQGRYNEQFFGPGTRLTVL.

The chain employs TRBV5-4 and TRBJ2-7; TRBD1 is a possible D gene (5 bases). CDR1 is SGHNT, CDR2 YYREEE, per germline (reference sequence). The CDR3 sequence is 13 residues long. V lost 2 bases and J lost 2, with 8 bases in between. The chain's CDR3 is CASSFDRAYEQYV. Written as DNA, the CDR3 is TGTGCCAGCAGCTTCGACAGAGCCTACGAGCAGTACGTC.

In DNA, the CDR3 is TGTGCCATCAGTGATTCCCGAGCGGACTACAATGAGCAGTTCTTC. This translates into CAISDSRADYNEQFF. The rearrangement links TRBV10-3 to TRBJ2-1; tentative D call: TRBD2 (5 bases). Per the germline V gene, CDR1 is ENHRY and CDR2 is SYGVKD. The CDR3 contains 15 residues. V lost 3 bases to trimming and J lost 3 bases, with 12 bases between them.

This rearrangement joins TRBV27 to TRBJ1-5, with no clear D. The CDR3 has 13 residues. Trimming cost V 6 bases and J 4 bases, with 10 bases left between them. Germline CDR1 and CDR2: MNHEY and SMNVEV (reference sequence). CDR3 bases: TGTGCCAGCAGCTTAAGTGAGAATCAGCCCCAGCATTTT. Protein product: CASSLSENQPQHF.

This clone was detected once. The chain has TRBV5-6 and TRBJ1-2; 9 nucleotides agree with TRBD1. The germline V gene encodes CDR1 SGHDT and CDR2 YYEEEE. This CDR3 region has 15 residues. V dropped 3 bases and J dropped 3; count of bases not matched to a gene: 6. The CDR3: CASSSGQGGYYGYTF. CDR3 coding DNA: TGTGCCAGCAGCTCGGGACAGGGCGGGTACTATGGCTACACCTTC. Full variable domain (remainder filled in from reference TRBV5-6 and TRBJ1-2): DAGVTQSPTHLIKTRGQQVTLRCSPKSGHDTVSWYQQALGQGPQFIFQYYEEEERQRGNFPDRFSGHQFPNYSSELNVNALLLGDSALYLCASSSGQGGYYGYTFGSGTRLTVV.

Here the CDR3 DNA reads TGCGCCAGCAGCCAAGGATGGGGGACAGGGATGTACCAGGGCTACACCTTC. Translation gives CASSQGWGTGMYQGYTF. The gene calls are TRBV4-3 and TRBJ1-2; 9 bases line up with TRBD1. The ends lost 1 base at V and 8 bases at J; junction bases unmatched: 14. Germline lookup yields CDR1 LGHNA and CDR2 YSLEER. CDR3 length equals 17 residues.

The chain has TRBV19 and TRBJ2-1, with 10 bases lining up with TRBD2. Germline V CDR1 and CDR2: LNHDA, SQIVND (reference sequence). The CDR3 sequence is 16 residues long. With 6 bases clipped from V and 0 bases from J, the junction kept 5 bases outside the gene matches. For the CDR3, the DNA is TGTGCCAGTAGCAGACTAGCGGGCGTCTCCTACAATGAGCAGTTCTTC. Translating it yields CASSRLAGVSYNEQFF.

The chain uses TRBV10-2 and TRBJ2-1; 8 nucleotides agree with TRBD1. The CDR3 extends over 19 amino acids. Germline V CDR1 and CDR2: WSHSY, SAAADI. V trimming: 4 bases; J trimming: 0 bases; junction bases outside the gene matches: 14. The CDR3, as DNA: TGCGCCAGCAGTGTTCGGACAGGGTATAGTCGGGGCTCCTACAATGAGCAGTTCTTC. Its translation: CASSVRTGYSRGSYNEQFF.

The rearrangement joins TRBV5-1 to TRBJ2-1; D possibly corresponds to TRBD2 (6 bases). Trimming shortened V by 6 bases and J by 4 bases, and 17 bases separated the two germline ends. Germline values: CDR1 SGHRS, CDR2 YFSETQ. This CDR3 contains 15 residues. DNA for the CDR3: TGCGCCAGCATCCTAGAGAAGGGAGGTTACAATGAGCAGTTCTTC. Amino acids: CASILEKGGYNEQFF.

J is TRBJ1-1 and V is TRBV5-1; 7 bases are a match to TRBD1. CDR1 SGHRS and CDR2 YFSETQ come from the germline V gene. V lost 1 base to trimming and J lost 3 bases; unmatched junction nucleotides: 3. This CDR3 spans 14 amino acids. The CDR3, as DNA: TGCGCCAGCAGCTTGCAGGGGGAATACACTGAAGCTTTCTTT. It specifies CASSLQGEYTEAFF.

The J gene is TRBJ2-1, the V gene TRBV18; tentative D call: TRBD1 (5 bases). The germline V gene encodes CDR1 KGHSH and CDR2 LQKENI. Trimming removed 2 bases at V and 7 bases at J, with 9 bases between. This CDR3 has 13 amino acids. CDR3 bases: TGTGCCAGCTCACCAACGGACATTAATGAGCAGTTCTTC. As protein: CASSPTDINEQFF.

About this clone itself: In this CDR3 the conserved last residue, phenylalanine or tryptophan, is missing, so a read error is likely. The limits of the CDR3 on the DNA are not certain, so only TCRdb's listed CDR3 is given. The chain uses TRBV2 and TRBJ1-1; whether TRBD1, the table's D call, matches the DNA was not checked. The length of the CDR3 is 10 amino acids, counting both ends. Germline CDR1 SNHLY, CDR2 FYNNEI. This chain's CDR3 is CASGVDSSSV.